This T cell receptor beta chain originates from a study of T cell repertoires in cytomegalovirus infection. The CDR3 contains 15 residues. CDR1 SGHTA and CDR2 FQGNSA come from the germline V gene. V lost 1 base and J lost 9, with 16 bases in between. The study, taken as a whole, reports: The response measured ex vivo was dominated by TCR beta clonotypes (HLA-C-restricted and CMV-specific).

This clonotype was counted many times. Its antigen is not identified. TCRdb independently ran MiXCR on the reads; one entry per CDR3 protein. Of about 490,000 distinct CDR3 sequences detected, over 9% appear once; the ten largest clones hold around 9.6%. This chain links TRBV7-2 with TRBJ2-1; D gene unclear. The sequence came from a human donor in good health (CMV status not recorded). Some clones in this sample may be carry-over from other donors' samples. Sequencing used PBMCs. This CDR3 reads CASSLDGGMGVEQFF. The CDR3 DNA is TGTGCCAGCAGCTTAGACGGCGGCATGGGCGTTGAGCAGTTCTTC.